The 27 T cell receptor beta chains below all came from one sample that was sequenced in a study of blood T cell repertoires in COVID-19. This table comes from immunoSEQ multiplex PCR, and its TCRdb copy is limited to in-frame clones, with some not included. The sample lists some 380,000 clones; around 87% were seen once. The sample consisted of PBMCs or T cells enriched from blood (not recorded which). The source of these receptors is a man in his thirties or forties who had recovered from COVID-19.

V gene TRBV18 combines with J gene TRBJ1-2, with 10 bases fitting TRBD1. The junction had 7 bases not matched to a gene; V was cut back by 3 bases and J by 6 bases. Germline-derived CDR1 and CDR2 are KGHSH and LQKENI. This CDR3 has 15 residues. CDR3 in DNA: TGTGCCAGCTCACCTGAGACAGGGGGCGCGAATGGCTACACCTTC. Its translation is CASSPETGGANGYTF.

This clone has a single count. CDR3 DNA: TGTGCCAGCAGTACCCCGGACAGGGGAACTGAAGCTTTCTTT. Protein product: CASSTPDRGTEAFF. V usage is TRBV6-5 and J usage is TRBJ1-1, with TRBD1 identical over 9 bases. After removal of 5 bases from V and 5 bases from J, the junction contained 6 bases not matched to a gene. The CDR3 runs 14 residues. Germline V gene data show CDR1 as MNHEY and CDR2 as SVGAGI.

This rearrangement joins TRBV7-2 to TRBJ1-2; D call uncertain. V lost 5 bases, J lost 8 bases, and 12 bases lay in between. Germline V gene data show CDR1 as SGHTA and CDR2 as FQGNSA. The CDR3 extends over 12 amino acids. In DNA form, the CDR3 reads TGTGCCAGCAGCCCGAGCGGGCTGGGCTACACCTTC. This translates into CASSPSGLGYTF.

The chain couples TRBV2 to TRBJ2-2; 11 nucleotides agree with TRBD2. Looked up from germline, CDR1 is SNHLY and CDR2 is FYNNEI. This CDR3 region has 16 residues. Losses at the gene ends were 6 bases for V and 6 bases for J; bases not matched to a gene: 9. This chain's CDR3 is CASSLLAGEISGELFF. CDR3 DNA: TGTGCCAGCAGCCTACTAGCGGGGGAAATCTCCGGGGAGCTGTTTTTT.

As for this clone: A clone one base away is much larger, so this may be a read error. Other DNA sequences in the sample encode the same CDR3. V gene TRBV15 combines with J gene TRBJ2-2, with 10 bases lining up with TRBD2. Germline V gene lookup returns CDR1 LNHNV and CDR2 YYDKDF (reference sequence). CDR3 length: 15 amino acids. DNA of the CDR3: TGCGCCACCAGCAGAGACAGCGGGGGGGGCGGGGAGCTGTTTTTT. Protein: CATSRDSGGGGELFF.

The chain joins TRBV7-6 to TRBJ1-5; D uncertain. The CDR3 runs 15 residues. From germline, CDR1 is SGHVS and CDR2 FNYEAQ. Between the trimmed V and J ends, which lost 1 base and 5 bases, there was a span of 12 bases. The CDR3 region has the DNA TGTGCCAGCAGCTTAGGTGGGTTGGGCGATCAGCCCCAGCATTTT. Its translation is CASSLGGLGDQPQHF.

This sequence joins TRBV7-9 and TRBJ2-4; D perhaps matches TRBD1 (7 bases). Trimming left V 4 bases short and J 0 bases short, with 22 bases between. The CDR3 extends over 19 amino acids. Germline V gives CDR1 SEHNR, CDR2 FQNEAQ (reference sequence). CDR3 loop: CASSWSQGGAGLAKNIQYF. The DNA of the CDR3 is TGTGCCAGCAGCTGGTCCCAGGGGGGAGCAGGATTAGCCAAAAACATTCAGTACTTC.

This chain connects TRBV6-2 or TRBV6-3 to TRBJ1-6, with 10 nucleotides matching TRBD1. The CDR3 has 18 amino acids. The V segment lost 4 bases and the J segment 4 bases; nucleotides outside the gene matches: 10. Germline assignment: CDR1 MNHEY and CDR2 SVGEGT. This CDR3 is CASSFPGTGVWYNSPLHF. The CDR3 DNA sequence: TGTGCCAGCAGTTTTCCCGGGACAGGGGTTTGGTATAATTCACCCCTCCACTTT.

The chain joins TRBV28 to TRBJ2-6; 11 nucleotides agree with TRBD1. Per germline, CDR1 MDHEN and CDR2 SYDVKM. The CDR3 sequence is 18 residues long. The ends lost 4 bases at V and 2 bases at J; junction bases unmatched: 7. Written as DNA, the CDR3 is TGTGCCAGCAGTTCCCCGCCGGGACAGGGGGCTGGGGCCAACGTCCTGACTTTC. Its translation: CASSSPPGQGAGANVLTF.

This chain links TRBV30 with TRBJ1-2; TRBD1 might be the D (5 bases). The length of the CDR3 is 13 residues. With 2 bases removed from V and 7 bases from J, the gap between germline ends came to 14 bases. The V gene's germline CDR1 is GTSNPN and CDR2 SVGIG (reference sequence). CDR3 in amino acids: CAWSTIREGGYTF. In nucleotides, the CDR3 is TGTGCCTGGAGTACGATCAGGGAGGGTGGCTACACCTTC.

The table lists this clone with a few counts. The chain recombines TRBV2 with TRBJ1-6; the D gene is possibly TRBD1 (6 bases). The CDR3 is 15 amino acids. The ends were cut back, 3 bases at V and 5 bases at J, with 11 bases in the middle. Germline values: CDR1 SNHLY, CDR2 FYNNEI. The CDR3 DNA sequence: TGTGCCAGCAGTGACAACAGGGCAAATAATTCACCCCTCCACTTT. Its protein product is CASSDNRANNSPLHF.

The rearrangement uses TRBV9 and TRBJ1-2, with unresolved D. CDR3 size: 15 residues. Germline CDR1 is SGDLS and CDR2 is YYNGEE. V was clipped by 0 bases and J by 3 bases, with 12 bases between them. Here the CDR3 reads CASSVGTALHYGYTF. The CDR3 nucleotides are TGTGCCAGCAGCGTAGGTACAGCCTTACACTATGGCTACACCTTC.

The rearrangement uses TRBV5-6 and TRBJ1-1; weak D call: TRBD1 (5 bases). Germline CDR1 is SGHDT and CDR2 is YYEEEE. Between the trimmed V and J ends, which lost 0 bases and 8 bases, there was a span of 11 bases. The CDR3 consists of 13 residues. The CDR3: CASSLVGGLEAFF. CDR3 in DNA: TGTGCCAGCAGCTTGGTGGGGGGATTAGAAGCTTTCTTT.

In the case of this clone: The junction differs from germline at one of its ends, possibly a read error. The genes are TRBV7-7 and TRBJ1-2; perhaps TRBD1 as D (5 bases). The germline V gene encodes CDR1 SSHAT and CDR2 FNYEAQ (reference sequence). The CDR3 is 16 residues long. CDR3 protein: CASRHGKTARNYGYTF. CDR3 nucleotides: TGTGCTAGCAGGCATGGGAAGACAGCCCGAAACTATGGCTACACCTTC.

Of note for this clone: At one of its ends the junction is not consistent with the germline gene, which may arise from a read error. The chain has TRBV2 and TRBJ1-6; D is perhaps TRBD1 (6 bases). This CDR3 comprises 15 residues. Germline lookup yields CDR1 SNHLY and CDR2 FYNNEI. CDR3 residues: CAGSSDRGYNSPLHF. CDR3 in DNA: TGTGCCGGCAGCTCGGACAGAGGATATAATTCACCCCTCCACTTT.

The V call is TRBV7-2, the J call TRBJ2-1; perhaps TRBD1 as D (5 bases). V dropped 7 bases and J dropped 2 bases, with 15 bases sitting between them. Germline V lookup: CDR1 SGHTA, CDR2 FQGNSA. CDR3 length: 15 residues. CDR3 residues: CASKEYVGAYNEQFF. CDR3 in DNA: TGTGCCAGCAAAGAGTATGTAGGGGCCTACAATGAGCAGTTCTTC.

This clone has a handful of counts. V usage is TRBV7-2 and J usage is TRBJ2-3; TRBD2 matches at 8 bases. The CDR3 spans 17 residues. CDR1 and CDR2 from the germline V gene are SGHTA and FQGNSA. Trimming took 2 bases from V and 2 from J; bases not matched to a gene: 9. The CDR3 DNA sequence: TGTGCCAGCAGCTTATTGGTGAGCGGGGGAATCACAGATACGCAGTATTTT. This sequence encodes CASSLLVSGGITDTQYF. The variable domain in full, completed from reference TRBV7-2 and TRBJ2-3, reads GAGVSQSPSNKVTEKGKDVELRCDPISGHTALYWYRQSLGQGLEFLIYFQGNSAPDKSGLPSDRFSAERTGGSVSTLTIQRTQQEDSAVYLCASSLLVSGGITDTQYFGPGTRLTVL.

This clone was found many times. The genes are TRBV10-3 and TRBJ2-1, with 9 bases identical to TRBD1. CDR1 and CDR2 from the germline V gene are ENHRY and SYGVKD. CDR3 length equals 14 residues. The V gene end was trimmed by 3 bases and the J gene end by 8 bases; junction bases not matched to a gene: 5. The CDR3 DNA follows: TGTGCCATCAGTGATGGACAGGGGTTTGATGAGCAGTTCTTC. Translating it yields CAISDGQGFDEQFF.

The CDR3 sequence is CSASVPSGGNSYEQYF. CDR3 nucleotide sequence: TGCAGTGCTAGTGTTCCTAGCGGGGGGAACTCCTACGAGCAGTACTTC. The rearrangement links TRBV20-1 to TRBJ2-7; 11 nucleotides agree with TRBD2. The length of the CDR3 is 16 residues. Looked up from germline, CDR1 is DFQATT and CDR2 is SNEGSKA (reference sequence). Trimming cost V 3 bases and J 0 bases; bases outside gene matches: 7.

This chain uses TRBV6-2 or TRBV6-3 with TRBJ2-2; D is unresolved. Between the trimmed V and J ends, which lost 2 bases and 1 base, there was a span of 8 bases. Germline values: CDR1 MNHEY, CDR2 SVGEGT. The length of the CDR3 is 15 residues. The CDR3 loop is CASSYPRRNTGELFF. The CDR3 nucleotides are TGTGCCAGCAGTTACCCCAGAAGGAACACCGGGGAGCTGTTTTTT.

This clone was seen once. The chain uses TRBV4-3 and TRBJ1-4; D not certain. V was clipped by 4 bases and J by 0 bases, with 6 bases between them. The CDR3 has 14 amino acids. The germline V gene has CDR1 LGHNA and CDR2 YSLEER. The CDR3 nucleotides read TGCGCCAGCAGCCCATCAGCAACTAATGAAAAACTGTTTTTT. As protein: CASSPSATNEKLFF.

This sequence joins TRBV27 and TRBJ1-2, with TRBD1 identical over 8 bases. V was clipped by 4 bases and J by 6 bases; unmatched bases: 1. Germline V CDR1 and CDR2: MNHEY, SMNVEV (reference sequence). The CDR3 contains 12 residues. CDR3 in amino acids: CASSYRGDGYTF. In DNA form, the CDR3 reads TGTGCCAGCAGTTACAGGGGGGATGGCTACACCTTC.

The genes are TRBV13 and TRBJ2-2; D is ambiguous. Trimming removed 0 bases from V and 7 bases from J, with 6 bases in between. The CDR3 has 13 residues. CDR1 and CDR2 from the germline V gene are PRHDT and FYEKMQ (reference sequence). The CDR3 spells CASSLGLYGELFF. The CDR3 bases are TGTGCCAGCAGCTTAGGGCTATACGGGGAGCTGTTTTTT.

V gene TRBV28 combines with J gene TRBJ2-2; TRBD1 agrees at 10 bases. This CDR3 region has 15 residues. The germline V gene encodes CDR1 MDHEN and CDR2 SYDVKM. J was trimmed by 6 bases and V by 6 bases; bases with no gene match: 7. CDR3 coding DNA: TGTGCCAGCAGCACCCTCGGGACAGGGGCCGGGGAGCTGTTTTTT. Amino acid sequence: CASSTLGTGAGELFF.

The chain uses TRBV30 and TRBJ2-2, with TRBD1 matching 7 bases. Germline loops: CDR1 GTSNPN, CDR2 SVGIG (reference sequence). The CDR3 runs to 14 residues. The V segment lost 2 bases and the J segment 3 bases; nucleotides outside the gene matches: 3. The CDR3 DNA follows: TGTGCCTGGAGTTCCGGGACAGACACCGGGGAGCTGTTTTTT. Amino acids: CAWSSGTDTGELFF.

This chain connects TRBV7-9 to TRBJ2-7, with TRBD1 matching over 7 bases. Germline CDR1 SEHNR, CDR2 FQNEAQ (reference sequence). The CDR3 extends over 14 amino acids. V was clipped by 5 bases and J by 2 bases; unmatched bases: 6. CDR3 region: CASSRDRVPYEQYF. The CDR3 coding sequence is TGTGCCAGCAGCCGTGACAGGGTTCCCTACGAGCAGTACTTC. The full variable domain, rest sourced from reference TRBV7-9 and TRBJ2-7, is DTGVSQNPRHKITKRGQNVTFRCDPISEHNRLYWYRQTLGQGPEFLTYFQNEAQLEKSRLLSDRFSAERPKGSFSTLEIQRTEQGDSAMYLCASSRDRVPYEQYFGPGTRLTVT.

The J gene is TRBJ2-7, the V gene TRBV20-1; TRBD1 might be the D (5 bases). V was trimmed by 1 base and J by 6 bases, leaving 7 bases between them. The CDR3 sequence is 11 residues long. The V gene's germline CDR1 is DFQATT and CDR2 SNEGSKA (reference sequence). The CDR3 DNA reads TGCAGTGCTAGAGGACAGAGCGAGCAGTACTTC. Amino acids: CSARGQSEQYF.